This entry lists 24 T cell receptor beta chains sequenced from one sample in a study of T cells in Graves' hyperthyroidism and ophthalmopathy (dated by TCRdb to between 2019 and 2020). The receptor library was made with multiplex PCR. Instrument on record: Illumina HiSeq 2000. The TCR beta CDR3 regions were amplified from the RNA transcripts. A first-round RT-PCR of the TCR CDR3 used the HTBI primer set with the Qiagen OneStep RT-PCR kit. TCRdb reworked the public reads: Q25 trimming with fastp, MiXCR clone assembly, productive beta chains retained. Each entry is one CDR3 protein sequence, shown with its most common DNA and genes. Within this sample are 700,000 or so distinct CDR3 sequences, with 14% of them counted one time only. Around 12% of the sample is taken by the ten largest. The sequenced sample was blood. The receptors shown here come from a woman in her fifties or sixties with Graves' ophthalmopathy.

This clonotype was counted a few times. V is TRBV10-3 and J is TRBJ1-1, with D tentatively TRBD1 (5 bases). The CDR3 consists of 13 residues. Trimming cost V 10 bases and J 1 base, with 13 bases left between them. Germline CDR1 and CDR2: ENHRY and SYGVKD. The DNA of the CDR3 is TGTGCCACCGTGGGGCAGGCGAACACTGAAGCTTTCTTT. Residues: CATVGQANTEAFF.

This clonotype was seen at least ten times. Here the CDR3 reads CASSERRANTEAFF. CDR3 nucleotides: TGTGCCAGCAGTGAAAGGAGGGCGAACACTGAAGCTTTCTTT. The chain joins TRBV6-1 to TRBJ1-1; D ambiguous. Trimming removed 2 bases from V and 1 base from J, with 8 bases in between. CDR1 and CDR2 from the germline V gene are MNHNS and SASEGT. This CDR3 has 14 amino acids.

J is TRBJ2-1 and V is TRBV28; maybe TRBD2 (6 bases). This CDR3 comprises 16 residues. V lost 4 bases to trimming and J lost 6 bases, with 19 bases between them. Germline V gives CDR1 MDHEN, CDR2 SYDVKM. CDR3 DNA sequence: TGTGCCAGCAGTTCAATCCGGGACTGGCACGTCAATGAGCAGTTCTTC. Translating it yields CASSSIRDWHVNEQFF.

This clonotype was seen many times. The gene calls are TRBV7-2 and TRBJ2-3; 9 nucleotides agree with TRBD2. CDR1 is SGHTA, CDR2 FQGNSA, per germline. The V and J ends lost 5 bases and 3 bases, in that order; junction bases with no gene match: 9. CDR3 length equals 16 residues. This CDR3 is CASSEIAGDVTDTQYF. The CDR3 nucleotides read TGTGCCAGCAGCGAAATAGCGGGAGACGTTACAGATACGCAGTATTTT.

This clonotype has a count of ten or more. The chain couples TRBV11-2 to TRBJ1-2; 9 bases align to TRBD1. The V gene's germline CDR1 is SGHAT and CDR2 FQNNGV. Trimming took 5 bases from V and 8 from J; bases not matched to a gene: 3. The CDR3 consists of 12 residues. The CDR3 loop reads CASSQTGGGYTF. The CDR3 bases are TGTGCCAGCAGCCAGACAGGGGGAGGCTACACCTTC.

The chain links TRBV30 to TRBJ2-7; D is possibly TRBD2 (6 bases). V was shortened by 2 bases and J by 6 bases, with 14 bases between the two germline ends. CDR3 length: 13 residues. CDR1 and CDR2 from the germline V gene are GTSNPN and SVGIG (reference sequence). CDR3 sequence (DNA): TGTGCCTGGAGTTACGGGACGGAGGGCGAGCAGTACTTC. Residues: CAWSYGTEGEQYF.

This clonotype was observed at least ten times. The rearrangement uses TRBV11-2 and TRBJ2-1, with D perhaps TRBD2 (6 bases). This CDR3 comprises 15 residues. CDR1 and CDR2 (germline): SGHAT, FQNNGV. V gave up 5 bases and J gave up 3 bases, with 14 bases separating them. This chain's CDR3 is CASSPRGLVYNEQFF. DNA of the CDR3: TGTGCCAGCAGCCCCCGGGGACTGGTCTACAATGAGCAGTTCTTC.

The chain links TRBV29-1 to TRBJ2-7; 8 nucleotides line up with TRBD2. CDR1 SQVTM and CDR2 ANQGSEA come from the germline V gene. This CDR3 is built from 12 residues. The DNA of the CDR3 is TGCGGCGGCTCGCGGGGGGCCTACGAGCAGTACTTC. Protein sequence: CGGSRGAYEQYF.

This clonotype was seen many times. The chain carries TRBV11-2 and TRBJ1-1; D gene uncertain. From germline, CDR1 is SGHAT and CDR2 FQNNGV. V was shortened by 0 bases and J by 14 bases, with 16 bases between the two germline ends. This CDR3 has 13 amino acids. The CDR3: CASSLERGSVAFF. In DNA form, the CDR3 reads TGTGCCAGCAGCTTAGAAAGAGGGTCTGTGGCGTTCTTT.

The rearrangement uses TRBV11-2 and TRBJ2-1; TRBD2 matches 7 bases. The germline CDR1 and CDR2 sequences are SGHAT and FQNNGV. This CDR3 has 16 amino acids. Losses at the gene ends were 6 bases for V and 6 bases for J; bases not matched to a gene: 14. Written as DNA, the CDR3 is TGTGCCAGCAGGACGGAGCTAGCGGAAACAATCAATGAGCAGTTCTTC. Protein: CASRTELAETINEQFF.

The sample holds many counts of this clonotype. The J gene is TRBJ2-1, the V gene TRBV18, with D perhaps TRBD2 (6 bases). This CDR3 has 15 residues. Trimming cost V 5 bases and J 0 bases, with 11 bases left between them. Germline V gene sequence: CDR1 KGHSH, CDR2 LQKENI. CDR3 in DNA: TGTGCCAGCTCAAGCCTAGCGAGCTCCTACAATGAGCAGTTCTTC. It is translated as CASSSLASSYNEQFF.

This clonotype was seen repeatedly, ten times or more. This chain joins TRBV20-1 and TRBJ1-2; tentative D call: TRBD1 (6 bases). This CDR3 region has 14 residues. Per the germline V gene, CDR1 is DFQATT and CDR2 is SNEGSKA (reference sequence). V lost 6 bases and J lost 2, with 16 bases in between. CDR3 amino acids: CSARTGGSNYGYTF. The CDR3 coding sequence is TGCAGTGCCAGAACGGGGGGCTCAAACTATGGCTACACCTTC.

This clonotype appeared once. The chain is built from TRBV3-1 and TRBJ2-1; 7 nucleotides match TRBD2. The V gene end was trimmed by 3 bases and the J gene end by 9 bases; junction bases not matched to a gene: 8. Germline V gene data show CDR1 as LGHDT and CDR2 as YNNKEL (reference sequence). This CDR3 has 14 amino acids. CDR3 nucleotide sequence: TGTGCCAGCAGCCAGAAGGCGGGAGACAGTGAGCAGTTCTTC. It translates to CASSQKAGDSEQFF.

In its sample, this clonotype was seen a few times. The rearrangement joins TRBV15 to TRBJ2-7; 11 bases match TRBD2. Germline V gives CDR1 LNHNV, CDR2 YYDKDF (reference sequence). The CDR3 runs to 16 residues. Trimming cost V 0 bases and J 2 bases; bases outside gene matches: 3. CDR3 residues: CATSRDGGLAAYEQYF. CDR3 DNA: TGTGCCACCAGCAGAGATGGGGGACTAGCGGCCTACGAGCAGTACTTC.

This clonotype was seen a few times. This sequence joins TRBV15 and TRBJ2-3; the match to TRBD2 covers 9 bases. The length of the CDR3 is 13 residues. The V and J ends lost 6 bases and 6 bases, in that order; junction bases with no gene match: 4. Germline CDR1 is LNHNV and CDR2 is YYDKDF (reference sequence). CDR3 residues: CATRREGRDTQYF. DNA for the CDR3: TGTGCCACCAGGCGGGAGGGCCGTGATACGCAGTATTTT. Full variable domain (rest looked up from reference TRBV15 and TRBJ2-3): DAMVIQNPRYQVTQFGKPVTLSCSQTLNHNVMYWYQQKSSQAPKLLFHYYDKDFNNEADTPDNFQSRRPNTSFCFLDIRSPGLGDTAMYLCATRREGRDTQYFGPGTRLTVL.

V is TRBV14 and J is TRBJ2-1, with 9 bases fitting TRBD1. The CDR3 consists of 16 residues. J lost 4 bases, V lost 0 bases, and 4 bases had no gene match. CDR1 SGHDN and CDR2 FVKESK come from the germline V gene. This chain's CDR3 is CASSQDRDRAYNEQFF. CDR3 bases: TGTGCCAGCAGCCAAGACCGGGACAGGGCTTACAATGAGCAGTTCTTC.

This clonotype showed up just a few times. The chain has TRBV12-3 or TRBV12-4 and TRBJ2-7, with D possibly TRBD1 on 6 matching bases. Between the trimmed V and J ends, which lost 4 bases and 3 bases, there was a span of 13 bases. The CDR3 runs to 14 residues. The CDR3 DNA follows: TGTGCCAGCAGTTCAGGGGCAGTGGGCTACGAGCAGTACTTC. Residues: CASSSGAVGYEQYF.

In its sample, this clonotype was seen many times. This chain connects TRBV7-9 to TRBJ1-2, with TRBD1 matching 8 bases. The junction had 6 bases not matched to a gene; V was cut back by 4 bases and J by 2 bases. The germline V gene has CDR1 SEHNR and CDR2 FQNEAQ (reference sequence). The CDR3 is 15 amino acids. The CDR3 spells CASSSGTGLNYGYTF. The CDR3 coding sequence is TGTGCCAGCAGCTCCGGGACAGGCCTAAACTATGGCTACACCTTC.

This clonotype occurred many times. The chain combines TRBV7-2 with TRBJ2-7; TRBD1 is a possible D gene (6 bases). V lost 3 bases and J 6 bases, leaving 18 bases between the germline ends. The germline V gene has CDR1 SGHTA and CDR2 FQGNSA. The CDR3 is made up of 15 amino acids. CDR3 amino acids: CASSFRSGQGREQYF. The DNA of the CDR3 is TGTGCCAGCAGCTTCCGATCGGGCCAGGGGCGCGAGCAGTACTTC.

This clonotype was detected ten times or more. This chain connects TRBV9 to TRBJ1-2; 7 bases are a match to TRBD1. V was clipped by 1 base and J by 8 bases; unmatched bases: 8. Looked up from germline, CDR1 is SGDLS and CDR2 is YYNGEE. The CDR3 is 14 residues long. The chain's CDR3 is CASSVNQGVGGYTF. CDR3 coding DNA: TGTGCCAGCAGCGTAAACCAGGGGGTGGGCGGCTACACCTTC.

The table lists this clonotype with many counts. The rearrangement uses TRBV6-1 and TRBJ2-1; a weak D match, TRBD1 (6 bases). Between the trimmed V and J ends, which lost 9 bases and 7 bases, there was a span of 22 bases. Germline V gives CDR1 MNHNS, CDR2 SASEGT. The CDR3 sequence is 15 residues long. The CDR3 coding sequence is TGTGCCAGTCGACCGGGGCAGGGGAAGGGGAATGAGCAGTTCTTC. Protein sequence: CASRPGQGKGNEQFF.

This clonotype was detected ten times or more. The chain has TRBV28 and TRBJ2-4; 9 bases are shared with TRBD2. Trimming removed 5 bases from V and 7 bases from J; junction bases left unmatched: 9. From germline, CDR1 is MDHEN and CDR2 SYDVKM. CDR3 length: 15 amino acids. CDR3 sequence reads: CASSKSGGQRNIQYF. The CDR3 nucleotides read TGTGCCAGCAGTAAGAGCGGGGGGCAACGGAACATTCAGTACTTC.

There are many counts of this clonotype. A junction boundary mismatches the germline segment, possibly from a read error. The chain links TRBV6-5 to TRBJ1-5; TRBD1 matches 7 bases. CDR1 MNHEY and CDR2 SVGAGI come from the germline V gene. The CDR3 sequence is 19 residues long. The CDR3 spells CASSNSIRGRGSSNQPQHF. The CDR3 bases are TGTGCCAGCAGTAACTCCATAAGGGGGCGAGGTTCTAGCAATCAGCCCCAGCATTTT.

This clonotype was counted at least ten times. The chain links TRBV28 to TRBJ2-3; 11 bases agree with TRBD2. Germline CDR1 reads MDHEN; CDR2 reads SYDVKM. Trimming removed 6 bases from V and 6 bases from J; junction bases left unmatched: 8. There are 15 residues in the CDR3. The CDR3 sequence: CASRALAGGPDTQYF. The DNA of the CDR3 is TGTGCCAGCAGGGCCTTAGCGGGAGGGCCCGATACGCAGTATTTT. Filled out from reference TRBV28 and TRBJ2-3, the complete variable domain reads DVKVTQSSRYLVKRTGEKVFLECVQDMDHENMFWYRQDPGLGLRLIYFSYDVKMKEKGDIPEGYSVSREKKERFSLILESASTNQTSMYLCASRALAGGPDTQYFGPGTRLTVL.